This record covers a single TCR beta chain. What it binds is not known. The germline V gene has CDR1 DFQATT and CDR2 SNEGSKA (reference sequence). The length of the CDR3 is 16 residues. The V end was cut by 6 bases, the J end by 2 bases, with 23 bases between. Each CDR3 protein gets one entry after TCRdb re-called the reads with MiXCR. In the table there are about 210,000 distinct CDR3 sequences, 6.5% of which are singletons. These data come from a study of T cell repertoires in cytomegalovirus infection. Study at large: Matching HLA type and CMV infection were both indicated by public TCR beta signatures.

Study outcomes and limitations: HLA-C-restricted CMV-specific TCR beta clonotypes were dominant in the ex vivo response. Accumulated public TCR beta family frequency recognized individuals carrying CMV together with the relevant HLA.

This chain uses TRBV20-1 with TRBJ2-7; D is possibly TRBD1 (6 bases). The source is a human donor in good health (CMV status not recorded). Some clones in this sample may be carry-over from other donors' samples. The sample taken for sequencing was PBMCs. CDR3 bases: TGCAGTGCGGACAGTCCCCAATCGAAGGCCACCTACGAGCAGTACTTC. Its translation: CSADSPQSKATYEQYF.